Shown below are 30 T cell receptor beta chains from a single sample sequenced in a study of control samples from healthy donors and cancer patients. The repertoire was sequenced with immunoSEQ multiplex PCR; TCRdb's copy has only in-frame clones and lacks some. In the table there are approximately 170,000 clones, 91% of which are singletons. Material: blood. These receptors all stem from a woman aged 25 to 39 in good health.

This sequence joins TRBV27 and TRBJ1-6, with 7 bases lining up with TRBD1. This CDR3 is built from 17 residues. V gave up 5 bases and J gave up 1 base; unmatched junction bases: 8. The V gene's germline CDR1 is MNHEY and CDR2 SMNVEV (reference sequence). CDR3 DNA: TGTGCCAGCAGTGAACGACAGGGTTGGTCCTATAATTCACCCCTCCACTTT. Translated: CASSERQGWSYNSPLHF.

The rearrangement uses TRBV2 and TRBJ2-7; D possibly corresponds to TRBD2 (7 bases). The V gene's germline CDR1 is SNHLY and CDR2 FYNNEI. Trimming removed 2 bases from V and 2 bases from J, with 13 bases in between. The CDR3 covers 15 residues. CDR3 in amino acids: CASSELRGGPYEQYF. CDR3 coding DNA: TGTGCCAGCAGTGAATTGAGGGGGGGCCCCTACGAGCAGTACTTC.

Here the CDR3 DNA reads TGTGCCAGCAGCTACGGGGACAGGGGCTCAGATACGCAGTATTTT. Its translation is CASSYGDRGSDTQYF. This chain uses TRBV7-2 with TRBJ2-3, with 10 bases that match TRBD1. The CDR3 runs to 15 residues. V lost 4 bases and J lost 4; bases outside the gene matches: 5. CDR1 and CDR2 (germline): SGHTA, FQGNSA.

V and J are TRBV11-3 and TRBJ1-1, with a tentative D call TRBD1 (6 bases). The CDR3 totals 17 residues. The V and J ends lost 0 bases and 1 base respectively, with 15 bases between them. The germline gives CDR1 SGHNT, CDR2 YENEEA. CDR3 DNA sequence: TGTGCCAGCAGCTTAGATCTGGGTGGGGGGGCGAACACTGAAGCTTTCTTT. Its translation: CASSLDLGGGANTEAFF.

The chain combines TRBV19 with TRBJ2-1; 12 bases match TRBD2. Germline lookup yields CDR1 LNHDA and CDR2 SQIVND (reference sequence). The CDR3 is 14 residues long. Unmatched junction bases numbered 2, after V lost 4 bases and J lost 7 bases. The CDR3 bases are TGTGCCAGTAGTACTAGCGGGAGGGGGAATGAGCAGTTCTTC. Translation: CASSTSGRGNEQFF.

A word on this clone: The sample contains more than one DNA sequence encoding this CDR3. The chain is built from TRBV15 and TRBJ1-1; D gene ambiguous. Trimming stripped 1 base from V and 1 base from J, with 7 bases between. Germline V lookup: CDR1 LNHNV, CDR2 YYDKDF (reference sequence). The CDR3 has 14 amino acids. CDR3 bases: TGTGCCACCAGCAGAGGGGGAGGGAACACTGAAGCTTTCTTT. It yields the protein CATSRGGGNTEAFF.

This rearrangement joins TRBV4-1 to TRBJ1-4, with TRBD1 matching over 8 bases. This CDR3 spans 16 amino acids. Germline CDR1 and CDR2: MGHRA and YSYEKL. The V and J ends lost 0 bases and 8 bases, in that order; junction bases with no gene match: 8. The CDR3 DNA reads as TGCGCCAGCAGCCAAGAATGGAGGCAGGGGGCCGAAAAACTGTTTTTT. Translated, it gives CASSQEWRQGAEKLFF.

This chain connects TRBV5-5 to TRBJ2-1, with unresolved D. Germline CDR1 SGHKS, CDR2 YYEKEE (reference sequence). The CDR3 runs 13 residues. V was clipped by 1 base and J by 3 bases, with 5 bases between them. The chain's CDR3 is CASSLRLYNEQFF. In DNA form, the CDR3 reads TGTGCCAGCAGCTTGCGGCTCTACAATGAGCAGTTCTTC. Combining the CDR3 with reference TRBV5-5 and TRBJ2-1 gives the whole variable domain DAGVTQSPTHLIKTRGQQVTLRCSPISGHKSVSWYQQVLGQGPQFIFQYYEKEERGRGNFPDRFSARQFPNYSSELNVNALLLGDSALYLCASSLRLYNEQFFGPGTRLTVL.

V is TRBV24-1 and J is TRBJ1-5, with 7 bases identical to TRBD1. There are 14 residues in the CDR3. CDR1 and CDR2 from the germline V gene are KGHDR and SFDVKD. Trimming at V came to 2 bases and at J to 4 bases, leaving 1 base not matched to a gene. This CDR3 is CATSDWDSNQPQHF. CDR3 bases: TGTGCCACCAGTGATTGGGACAGTAATCAGCCCCAGCATTTT.

The chain combines TRBV2 with TRBJ1-2; 7 bases match TRBD1. The length of the CDR3 is 14 residues. Trimming at V came to 1 base and at J to 3 bases, leaving 2 bases not matched to a gene. Germline V gene lookup returns CDR1 SNHLY and CDR2 FYNNEI. The CDR3 here is CASSEDRGDYGYTF. Here the CDR3 DNA reads TGTGCCAGCAGTGAAGACAGGGGAGACTATGGCTACACCTTC.

V gene TRBV12-1 combines with J gene TRBJ1-6; TRBD1, the D gene given by the table, was not confirmed from the DNA. TRBV12-1 is a known pseudogene. This CDR3 contains 15 residues. CDR3 protein: CASSFASSYNSPLHF. For the CDR3, the DNA is TGTGCCAGCAGCTTTGCCAGCTCCTATAATTCACCCCTCCACTTT.

In the case of this clone: The sample holds other DNA sequences that translate to the same CDR3. V is TRBV6-5 and J is TRBJ1-1; D perhaps matches TRBD1 (5 bases). This CDR3 contains 13 residues. V was cut by 2 bases and J by 5 bases, with 9 bases left in between. CDR1 MNHEY and CDR2 SVGAGI come from the germline V gene. CDR3 bases: TGTGCCAGCAGTTACCAGGGTTGGACTGAAGCTTTCTTT. Its protein product is CASSYQGWTEAFF.

The chain uses TRBV30 and TRBJ1-2; 7 bases agree with TRBD1. Trimming took 1 base from V and 5 from J; bases not matched to a gene: 1. The CDR3 is made up of 12 amino acids. CDR1 and CDR2 from the germline V gene are GTSNPN and SVGIG (reference sequence). The CDR3: CAWSGGQYGYTF. The CDR3 DNA follows: TGTGCCTGGAGTGGGGGACAGTATGGCTACACCTTC.

This chain connects TRBV10-2 to TRBJ2-3; 9 bases map to TRBD2. Trimming took 6 bases from V and 1 from J; bases not matched to a gene: 2. The CDR3 has 14 residues. CDR1 WSHSY and CDR2 SAAADI come from the germline V gene. The CDR3 loop is CASRAGGRTDTQYF. The CDR3 DNA follows: TGCGCCAGCAGAGCGGGGGGCCGCACAGATACGCAGTATTTT.

A few counts support this clone. V is TRBV18 and J is TRBJ2-7; 8 bases are shared with TRBD1. The CDR3 runs 14 residues. Trimming removed 5 bases from V and 0 bases from J; junction bases left unmatched: 3. Germline CDR1 is KGHSH and CDR2 is LQKENI. Here the CDR3 DNA reads TGTGCCAGCTCAGCGGACAGGGACTCCTACGAGCAGTACTTC. This gives the protein CASSADRDSYEQYF. Filled out from reference TRBV18 and TRBJ2-7, the complete variable domain reads NAGVMQNPRHLVRRRGQEARLRCSPMKGHSHVYWYRQLPEEGLKFMVYLQKENIIDESGMPKERFSAEFPKEGPSILRIQQVVRGDSAAYFCASSADRDSYEQYFGPGTRLTVT.

This chain joins TRBV10-3 and TRBJ1-1, with D hard to call. The CDR3 covers 14 residues. The V end was cut by 3 bases, the J end by 1 base, with 9 bases between. Germline CDR1 is ENHRY and CDR2 is SYGVKD. CDR3 nucleotides: TGTGCCATCAGTGATCAGGTCGGGAACACTGAAGCTTTCTTT. It yields the protein CAISDQVGNTEAFF.

The V gene is TRBV30, the J gene TRBJ1-5, with 8 positions matching TRBD1. Trimming removed 2 bases from V and 6 bases from J; junction bases left unmatched: 3. Germline loops: CDR1 GTSNPN, CDR2 SVGIG (reference sequence). This CDR3 is built from 13 residues. As DNA, the CDR3 is TGTGCCTGGAGTAGTGGGACAGGTCAGCCCCAGCATTTT. It codes for CAWSSGTGQPQHF.

This chain joins TRBV21-1 and TRBJ2-3; the tabulated D call, TRBD2, remains unverified against the DNA. TRBV21-1 is a pseudogene segment. There are 14 residues in the CDR3. CDR3 sequence (DNA): TGTGCCACCCCAGCGGGAGACTACACAGATACGCAGTATTTT. It is translated as CATPAGDYTDTQYF.

The genes are TRBV5-1 and TRBJ2-1; 10 nucleotides align to TRBD2. The V gene end was trimmed by 0 bases and the J gene end by 2 bases; junction bases not matched to a gene: 2. Germline V gene data show CDR1 as SGHRS and CDR2 as YFSETQ. This CDR3 spans 16 amino acids. This chain's CDR3 is CASSLVAGGTYNEQFF. For the CDR3, the DNA is TGCGCCAGCAGCTTGGTAGCGGGGGGCACCTACAATGAGCAGTTCTTC.

V and J are TRBV6-4 and TRBJ1-1; TRBD1 might be the D (5 bases). Trimming pared 4 bases from V and 1 base from J, leaving 7 bases between. The germline CDR1 and CDR2 sequences are MRHNA and SNTAGT. The CDR3 sequence is 13 residues long. The CDR3 DNA is TGTGCCAGCAGTGCCCAGGGGAACACTGAAGCTTTCTTT. Translation: CASSAQGNTEAFF.

This rearrangement joins TRBV7-3 to TRBJ2-5; TRBD1 agrees at 8 bases. The CDR3 consists of 14 residues. V trimming: 4 bases; J trimming: 4 bases; junction bases outside the gene matches: 5. Germline CDR1 and CDR2: SGHTA and FQGTGA. In nucleotides, the CDR3 is TGTGCCAGCAGCTCGACAGGGGCGAGAGAGACCCAGTACTTC. Translating it yields CASSSTGARETQYF. The full variable domain, completed using reference TRBV7-3 and TRBJ2-5, is GAGVSQTPSNKVTEKGKYVELRCDPISGHTALYWYRQSLGQGPEFLIYFQGTGAADDSGLPNDRFFAVRPEGSVSTLKIQRTERGDSAVYLCASSSTGARETQYFGPGTRLLVL.

The chain recombines TRBV7-8 with TRBJ1-3; 10 nucleotides agree with TRBD1. V trimming: 6 bases; J trimming: 2 bases; junction bases outside the gene matches: 13. CDR1 and CDR2 from the germline V gene are SGHVS and FQNEAQ. This CDR3 has 18 amino acids. DNA of the CDR3: TGTGCCAGCAGTTCCCCGACAGGGGGCAGGGGCACTGGAAACACCATATATTTT. It encodes CASSSPTGGRGTGNTIYF.

The chain is built from TRBV7-2 and TRBJ1-6; tentative D call: TRBD1 (5 bases). Germline CDR1 SGHTA, CDR2 FQGNSA. V lost 1 base to trimming and J lost 1 base, with 11 bases between them. The CDR3 is 17 amino acids. The chain's CDR3 is CASSLGRRGSYNSPLHF. CDR3 DNA: TGTGCCAGCAGCTTAGGCCGGAGGGGATCCTATAATTCACCCCTCCACTTT.

The chain recombines TRBV7-9 with TRBJ1-2, with D perhaps TRBD1 (5 bases). Germline V gives CDR1 SEHNR, CDR2 FQNEAQ (reference sequence). The V gene lost 5 bases and the J gene lost 4 bases, with 14 bases spanning the gap. The CDR3 loop spans 14 amino acids. The DNA of the CDR3 is TGTGCCAGCAGCCCCCCACAGGTTCGCTATGGCTACACCTTC. This gives the protein CASSPPQVRYGYTF.

The CDR3 nucleotides are TGTGCCAGCAGCTTAGGGACTAGGTACGAGCAGTACTTC. Translating it yields CASSLGTRYEQYF. J is TRBJ2-7 and V is TRBV11-2; TRBD2 agrees at 7 bases. The CDR3 is 13 residues long. V lost 1 base to trimming and J lost 4 bases; unmatched junction nucleotides: 1. CDR1 SGHAT and CDR2 FQNNGV come from the germline V gene.

The chain carries TRBV3-1 (or the pseudogene TRBV3-2) and TRBJ2-1; 15 positions agree with TRBD2. CDR3 length: 16 residues. The V and J ends lost 4 bases and 4 bases, in that order; junction bases with no gene match: 2. In germline, CDR1 is LGHDT, CDR2 YNNKEL (reference sequence). The DNA of the CDR3 is TGTGCCAGCAGCCCCGGGACTAGCGGGGGGTACAATGAGCAGTTCTTC. It is translated as CASSPGTSGGYNEQFF.

The gene calls are TRBV3-1 (or the pseudogene TRBV3-2) and TRBJ2-3, with D possibly TRBD2 on 6 matching bases. Germline V gene data show CDR1 as LGHDT and CDR2 as YNNKEL (reference sequence). This CDR3 spans 13 amino acids. The ends were cut back, 2 bases at V and 7 bases at J, with 10 bases in the middle. CDR3 in DNA: TGTGCCAGCAGCCAACGCGCGGGATATACGCAGTATTTT. This gives the protein CASSQRAGYTQYF.

This clone occurred once. The chain links TRBV18 to TRBJ2-3; D is perhaps TRBD1 (6 bases). The CDR3 contains 13 residues. V was clipped by 4 bases and J by 3 bases, with 8 bases between them. The germline V gene has CDR1 KGHSH and CDR2 LQKENI. CDR3 coding DNA: TGTGCCAGCTCACGCACAGGGACAGATACGCAGTATTTT. The encoded protein is CASSRTGTDTQYF.

This chain connects TRBV7-8 to TRBJ2-7; 13 bases agree with TRBD2. Germline V CDR1 and CDR2: SGHVS, FQNEAQ. This CDR3 is 16 amino acids long. The V segment lost 5 bases and the J segment 1 base; nucleotides outside the gene matches: 5. The CDR3 DNA sequence: TGTGCCAGCAGCCAAACTAGCGGGAGGGGGTCCTACGAGCAGTACTTC. Amino acids: CASSQTSGRGSYEQYF. Together with reference TRBV7-8 and TRBJ2-7, the CDR3 gives the full variable domain: GAGVSQSPRYKVAKRGQDVALRCDPISGHVSLFWYQQALGQGPEFLTYFQNEAQLDKSGLPSDRFFAERPEGSVSTLKIQRTQQEDSAVYLCASSQTSGRGSYEQYFGPGTRLTVT.

The chain joins TRBV9 to TRBJ2-3, with 11 nucleotides matching TRBD2. This CDR3 has 15 amino acids. Trimming took 3 bases from V and 3 from J; bases not matched to a gene: 3. The germline gives CDR1 SGDLS, CDR2 YYNGEE. CDR3 sequence reads: CASSALAGATDTQYF. CDR3 coding DNA: TGTGCCAGCAGCGCACTAGCGGGAGCGACAGATACGCAGTATTTT.